Below, 20 T cell receptor beta chains from the same sample are listed, as sequenced in a study of T cell responses to AZD1222 COVID-19 vaccine. Only in-frame clones appear in the TCRdb table, and some are missing; sequencing was by immunoSEQ multiplex PCR. The data show nearly 55,000 clones, approximately 88% seen once. The sample in question was peripheral blood, obtained 28 days after the second AZD1222 dose. All receptors come from an adult who received the AZD1222 COVID-19 vaccine.

The CDR3: CASTHGRGPLWEEQYF. The CDR3 region has the DNA TGTGCCAGCACCCATGGGAGGGGGCCCCTGTGGGAGGAGCAGTACTTC. The genes are TRBV7-2 and TRBJ2-7; D possibly matches TRBD1 or TRBD2 (7 bases each). The CDR3 is 16 residues long. Germline V gene sequence: CDR1 SGHTA, CDR2 FQGNSA. Trimming removed 7 bases at V and 7 bases at J, with 26 bases between.

This clone has just a few counts. The rearrangement joins TRBV30 to TRBJ1-6; 7 bases align to TRBD1. Losses at the gene ends were 3 bases for V and 7 bases for J; bases not matched to a gene: 6. The CDR3 sequence is 14 residues long. In germline, CDR1 is GTSNPN, CDR2 SVGIG (reference sequence). DNA of the CDR3: TGTGCCTGGAGCGGCGGGACAGCGAATTCACCCCTCCACTTT. Translated, it gives CAWSGGTANSPLHF.

To note about this clone: Germline is not matched at one junction end, which may reflect a read error. CDR3 nucleotides: TGTGCCAGCAGAATACTAGCGGGAGGCCCCCCTATCTTC. Protein: CASRILAGGPPIF. The J gene is TRBJ2-7, the V gene TRBV11-2; 12 bases agree with TRBD2. Germline-derived CDR1 and CDR2 are SGHAT and FQNNGV. The CDR3 has 13 residues.

This clone showed up just once. The genes are TRBV19 and TRBJ1-4, with D tentatively TRBD1 (6 bases). The CDR3 contains 13 residues. The V and J ends lost 10 bases and 7 bases respectively, with 16 bases between them. Germline CDR1 reads LNHDA; CDR2 reads SQIVND (reference sequence). CDR3 region: CATSPGAREKLFF. Here the CDR3 DNA reads TGTGCCACTTCCCCGGGGGCTCGTGAAAAACTGTTTTTT.

This chain connects TRBV7-9 to TRBJ1-2; D unclear. Trimming cost V 1 base and J 4 bases, with 7 bases left between them. CDR1 SEHNR and CDR2 FQNEAQ come from the germline V gene (reference sequence). CDR3 length: 13 residues. The CDR3 here is CASSLGTPYGYTF. CDR3 DNA sequence: TGTGCCAGCAGCTTAGGGACCCCCTATGGCTACACCTTC.

This chain links TRBV19 with TRBJ1-4, with D perhaps TRBD1 (6 bases). Looked up from germline, CDR1 is LNHDA and CDR2 is SQIVND (reference sequence). CDR3 length: 13 amino acids. V was shortened by 9 bases and J by 7 bases, with 15 bases between the two germline ends. CDR3 bases: TGTGCCAGCCGGGAACAGGGAGGTGAAAAACTGTTTTTT. Translated: CASREQGGEKLFF.

V gene TRBV7-4 combines with J gene TRBJ2-1; D is possibly TRBD1 or TRBD2 (5 bases each). Trimming removed 2 bases at V and 2 bases at J, with 16 bases between. Germline CDR1 is SGHVT and CDR2 is SQSDAQ. The length of the CDR3 is 17 residues. The CDR3: CASSLSSGTPPYNEQFF. CDR3 sequence (DNA): TGTGCCAGCAGCTTAAGTAGTGGGACCCCACCCTACAATGAGCAGTTCTTC. The variable domain in full, completed from reference TRBV7-4 and TRBJ2-1, reads GAGVSQSPRYKVAKRGRDVALRCDSISGHVTLYWYRQTLGQGSEVLTYSQSDAQRDKSGRPSGRFSAERPERSVSTLKIQRTEQGDSAVYLCASSLSSGTPPYNEQFFGPGTRLTVL.

The DNA for the CDR3 is TGTGCCAGCCGACAGCAGCCCAATCAGCCCCAGCATTTT. Translated, it gives CASRQQPNQPQHF. This sequence joins TRBV2 and TRBJ1-5; tentatively, D is TRBD1 (5 bases). From germline, CDR1 is SNHLY and CDR2 FYNNEI. The CDR3 runs 13 residues. With 8 bases removed from V and 3 bases from J, the gap between germline ends came to 11 bases.

In this sample, this clone turned up a few times. V gene TRBV30 combines with J gene TRBJ2-1; 14 bases are shared with TRBD2. In germline, CDR1 is GTSNPN, CDR2 SVGIG (reference sequence). V was pared by 4 bases and J by 9 bases, with 11 bases of the junction left unmatched. The CDR3 runs 16 residues. For the CDR3, the DNA is TGTGCCTGGAAGCCCGGACTAGCGGGAGGTGAGGGTGAGCAGTTCTTC. Its translation: CAWKPGLAGGEGEQFF.

V gene TRBV5-5 combines with J gene TRBJ1-5, with TRBD1 as a possible D gene (5 bases). Germline V gene sequence: CDR1 SGHKS, CDR2 YYEKEE (reference sequence). This CDR3 contains 14 residues. Trimming pared 2 bases from V and 8 bases from J, leaving 14 bases between. The CDR3 is CASSFLGDWEPQHF. CDR3 sequence (DNA): TGTGCCAGCAGCTTCCTCGGGGACTGGGAGCCCCAGCATTTT.

The rearrangement links TRBV5-6 to TRBJ2-6, with D unclear. Germline CDR1 SGHDT, CDR2 YYEEEE. The CDR3 sequence is 15 residues long. V gave up 5 bases and J gave up 2 bases, with 11 bases separating them. The CDR3 loop reads CASRYITPGANVLTF. The CDR3 nucleotides are TGTGCCAGCAGGTACATTACCCCTGGGGCCAACGTCCTGACTTTC.

This clone was counted once. The rearrangement links TRBV7-3 to TRBJ2-1; the D gene is possibly TRBD2 (5 bases). Per the germline V gene, CDR1 is SGHTA and CDR2 is FQGTGA. The CDR3 runs 15 residues. V lost 0 bases and J lost 0, with 6 bases in between. CDR3 DNA sequence: TGTGCCAGCAGCTTAACTGGGAGCTCCTACAATGAGCAGTTCTTC. The encoded protein is CASSLTGSSYNEQFF.

This clone appeared a single time. The chain carries TRBV7-3 and TRBJ2-3; TRBD2 aligns across 7 bases. This CDR3 contains 15 residues. Germline lookup yields CDR1 SGHTA and CDR2 FQGTGA. The ends lost 2 bases at V and 5 bases at J; junction bases unmatched: 7. The CDR3 is CASSLRGSGVDTQYF. In DNA form, the CDR3 reads TGTGCCAGCAGCTTACGCGGGAGTGGGGTAGATACGCAGTATTTT. Based on the CDR3 plus reference TRBV7-3 and TRBJ2-3, the full variable domain is GAGVSQTPSNKVTEKGKYVELRCDPISGHTALYWYRQSLGQGPEFLIYFQGTGAADDSGLPNDRFFAVRPEGSVSTLKIQRTERGDSAVYLCASSLRGSGVDTQYFGPGTRLTVL.

The chain couples TRBV5-4 to TRBJ1-5, with no clear D. The CDR3 runs 13 residues. Germline CDR1 is SGHNT and CDR2 is YYREEE (reference sequence). Between the trimmed V and J ends, which lost 0 bases and 7 bases, there was a span of 8 bases. This CDR3 reads CASSLAGGQPQHF. Here the CDR3 DNA reads TGTGCCAGCAGCTTGGCGGGAGGACAGCCCCAGCATTTT.

The chain combines TRBV19 with TRBJ1-1; 7 bases are shared with TRBD1. Germline V CDR1 and CDR2: LNHDA, SQIVND (reference sequence). Trimming removed 7 bases from V and 1 base from J; junction bases left unmatched: 3. The CDR3 runs 13 residues. The CDR3 DNA is TGTGCCAGTAATTACAGGGGGAACACTGAAGCTTTCTTT. It codes for CASNYRGNTEAFF.

The chain employs TRBV29-1 and TRBJ1-1, with D hard to call. Per germline, CDR1 SQVTM and CDR2 ANQGSEA. Between the trimmed V and J ends, which lost 3 bases and 0 bases, there was a span of 5 bases. There are 12 residues in the CDR3. CDR3 bases: TGCAGCGTTGACGGGGTGAACACTGAAGCTTTCTTT. This translates into CSVDGVNTEAFF.

The chain is built from TRBV7-9 and TRBJ1-5, with a possible D match to TRBD1 (5 bases). The CDR3 is 14 residues long. Between the trimmed V and J ends, which lost 5 bases and 2 bases, there was a span of 10 bases. CDR1 is SEHNR and CDR2 is FQNEAQ in the germline V gene (reference sequence). CDR3 sequence (DNA): TGTGCCAGCAGCCCACTCAGGGGCAATCAGCCCCAGCATTTT. Translation: CASSPLRGNQPQHF. Full variable domain (outside the CDR3, taken from reference TRBV7-9 and TRBJ1-5): DTGVSQNPRHKITKRGQNVTFRCDPISEHNRLYWYRQTLGQGPEFLTYFQNEAQLEKSRLLSDRFSAERPKGSFSTLEIQRTEQGDSAMYLCASSPLRGNQPQHFGDGTRLSIL.

The chain employs TRBV5-1 and TRBJ1-2; TRBD1 matches at 12 bases. The trim removed 1 base at V and 4 bases at J, leaving 11 bases unmatched. Germline V gene sequence: CDR1 SGHRS, CDR2 YFSETQ. This CDR3 region has 18 residues. CDR3 nucleotide sequence: TGCGCCAGCAGCTTGTTCCCTGGGGACAGGGGGCAAGGCTATGGCTACACCTTC. Translation gives CASSLFPGDRGQGYGYTF. Based on the CDR3 plus reference TRBV5-1 and TRBJ1-2, the full variable domain is KAGVTQTPRYLIKTRGQQVTLSCSPISGHRSVSWYQQTPGQGLQFLFEYFSETQRNKGNFPGRFSGRQFSNSRSEMNVSTLELGDSALYLCASSLFPGDRGQGYGYTFGSGTRLTVV.

The V call is TRBV6-2 or TRBV6-3, the J call TRBJ2-1, with no clear D. This CDR3 has 12 residues. Trimming took off 2 bases at V and 6 bases at J, with 5 bases between the two ends. Germline V lookup: CDR1 MNHEY, CDR2 SVGEGT. CDR3 nucleotides: TGTGCCAGCAGTTACCCGTCCAATGAGCAGTTCTTC. It codes for CASSYPSNEQFF.

This clone was seen once. The chain combines TRBV3-1 (or the pseudogene TRBV3-2) with TRBJ1-1; D might be TRBD1 (5 bases). This CDR3 contains 15 residues. V shed 1 base and J shed 7 bases, with 16 bases lying between them. The germline V gene has CDR1 LGHDT and CDR2 YNNKEL (reference sequence). The CDR3 DNA is TGTGCCAGCAGCCAAGGGGCCGACAGCTCAATTGAAGCTTTCTTT. This sequence encodes CASSQGADSSIEAFF.